This TCR beta chain originates from a study of T cell changes during pregnancy in multiple sclerosis. Clones were sequenced by immunoSEQ multiplex PCR, and TCRdb holds only the in-frame ones, with some missing. The top ten hold about 19% of the sample, which has about 15,000 clones, 70% to 90% seen once. Germline V CDR1 and CDR2: PRHDT, FYEKMQ (reference sequence). The CDR3 is 12 residues long. Between the trimmed V and J ends, which lost 4 bases and 4 bases, there was a span of 8 bases. The chain has TRBV13 and TRBJ2-7; the D gene is possibly TRBD2 (5 bases). The clonotype originates from a female donor with multiple sclerosis, enrolled in a pregnancy study. This specimen consisted of CD8+ T cells from peripheral blood mononuclear cells, obtained in the first trimester of pregnancy. The CDR3 is CASSSGDYEQYF. Written as DNA, the CDR3 is TGTGCCAGCAGCTCCGGGGATTACGAGCAGTACTTC. The variable domain in full, with the rest retrieved from reference TRBV13 and TRBJ2-7, is AAGVIQSPRHLIKEKRETATLKCYPIPRHDTVYWYQQGPGQDPQFLISFYEKMQSDKGSIPDRFSAQQFSDYHSELNMSSLELGDSALYFCASSSGDYEQYFGPGTRLTVT.